A single sample gave rise to the 20 T cell receptor beta chains below, sequenced in a study of blood T cell repertoires in COVID-19. Sequencing was performed with immunoSEQ multiplex PCR; in TCRdb, only in-frame clones are kept and a portion is missing. The sample holds roughly 380,000 clones, about 91% seen once. The specimen sequenced was peripheral blood. The receptors stem from a woman aged 40 to 50 with COVID-19, enrolled during active disease.

The chain employs TRBV5-1 and TRBJ2-1; D perhaps matches TRBD2 (6 bases). The CDR3 totals 15 residues. CDR1 is SGHRS and CDR2 is YFSETQ in the germline V gene. Trimming took off 4 bases at V and 0 bases at J, with 11 bases between the two ends. The DNA for the CDR3 is TGCGCCAGCAGCGAGGGACTTAGCTCCTACAATGAGCAGTTCTTC. It codes for CASSEGLSSYNEQFF.

The rearrangement uses TRBV13 and TRBJ1-6, with 7 positions matching TRBD1. This CDR3 is 16 amino acids long. The V gene's germline CDR1 is PRHDT and CDR2 FYEKMQ (reference sequence). V lost 4 bases and J lost 6; bases outside the gene matches: 9. The chain's CDR3 is CASSSARDSPNSPLHF. As DNA, the CDR3 is TGTGCCAGCAGCTCCGCACGGGACAGCCCTAATTCACCCCTCCACTTT.

Only a few counts were recorded for this clone. The chain employs TRBV5-1 and TRBJ2-1, with D perhaps matching TRBD1 (6 bases). V was shortened by 4 bases and J by 3 bases, with 20 bases between the two germline ends. The CDR3 is 17 residues long. The V gene's germline CDR1 is SGHRS and CDR2 YFSETQ. The CDR3 region has the DNA TGCGCCAGCAGCCCTCAGGGGAGTAGTAGTCTCTACAATGAGCAGTTCTTC. Its translation: CASSPQGSSSLYNEQFF.

The CDR3 DNA follows: TGTGCCAGCAGCGTAGGAGGTTTCAACTATGGCTACACCTTC. This gives the protein CASSVGGFNYGYTF. The V call is TRBV9, the J call TRBJ1-2; D is ambiguous. The length of the CDR3 is 14 residues. Germline V gives CDR1 SGDLS, CDR2 YYNGEE. Trimming cost V 0 bases and J 2 bases, with 8 bases left between them.

The chain joins TRBV2 to TRBJ2-3; D gene unclear. This CDR3 comprises 14 residues. Per germline, CDR1 SNHLY and CDR2 FYNNEI. Trimming removed 7 bases from V and 9 bases from J, with 20 bases in between. The CDR3 reads CASNPHLSSPTQYF. In DNA form, the CDR3 reads TGTGCCAGCAACCCACACCTTAGCAGCCCGACGCAGTATTTT.

The V call is TRBV9, the J call TRBJ2-2, with D possibly being TRBD1 (5 bases). The V end lost 0 bases, the J end lost 1 base, and 10 bases lay between the germline ends. Germline V gene lookup returns CDR1 SGDLS and CDR2 YYNGEE. The CDR3 totals 16 residues. In DNA, the CDR3 is TGTGCCAGCAGCGTAGTTAAGGGGCAGAACACCGGGGAGCTGTTTTTT. This translates into CASSVVKGQNTGELFF. Complete variable domain (other parts from reference TRBV9 and TRBJ2-2): DSGVTQTPKHLITATGQRVTLRCSPRSGDLSVYWYQQSLDQGLQFLIQYYNGEERAKGNILERFSAQQFPDLHSELNLSSLELGDSALYFCASSVVKGQNTGELFFGEGSRLTVL.

This clone was counted between two and nine times. The genes are TRBV9 and TRBJ2-1, with 9 bases lining up with TRBD1. This CDR3 comprises 15 residues. Germline V gene data show CDR1 as SGDLS and CDR2 as YYNGEE. The J segment lost 4 bases and the V segment lost 3 bases, leaving 5 bases of the junction unmatched. The CDR3 loop reads CASSGRDRAYNEQFF. In DNA, the CDR3 is TGTGCCAGCAGCGGCCGGGACAGGGCTTACAATGAGCAGTTCTTC.

The chain has TRBV5-1 and TRBJ1-2; D is possibly TRBD1 (6 bases). Per the germline V gene, CDR1 is SGHRS and CDR2 is YFSETQ. The germline V and J ends were trimmed by 4 bases and 4 bases, with 17 bases remaining between them. The CDR3 spans 15 residues. As DNA, the CDR3 is TGCGCCAGCAGCCAAACTACAGGGTATTCCTATGGCTACACCTTC. Translation: CASSQTTGYSYGYTF. Full variable domain (remainder filled in from reference TRBV5-1 and TRBJ1-2): KAGVTQTPRYLIKTRGQQVTLSCSPISGHRSVSWYQQTPGQGLQFLFEYFSETQRNKGNFPGRFSGRQFSNSRSEMNVSTLELGDSALYLCASSQTTGYSYGYTFGSGTRLTVV.

V usage is TRBV5-1 and J usage is TRBJ1-6; D perhaps matches TRBD1 (6 bases). V was pared by 0 bases and J by 9 bases, with 13 bases between. This CDR3 has 15 amino acids. Germline CDR1 reads SGHRS; CDR2 reads YFSETQ. The CDR3 here is CASSLARGPLSPLHF. The CDR3 DNA sequence: TGCGCCAGCAGCTTGGCCAGGGGACCGCTTTCACCCCTCCACTTT.

With respect to this clone: At the DNA level, this CDR3 is encoded by other sequences in the same sample as well. V and J are TRBV30 and TRBJ1-4, with 7 bases that match TRBD1. This CDR3 is built from 16 residues. The V gene's germline CDR1 is GTSNPN and CDR2 SVGIG (reference sequence). With V trimmed by 2 bases and J by 1 base, 7 bases remained unmatched. CDR3 sequence: CAWSNRGGGTNEKLFF. CDR3 bases: TGTGCCTGGAGTAACAGGGGAGGAGGAACTAATGAAAAACTGTTTTTT.

The chain joins TRBV27 to TRBJ1-2, with no clear D. Looked up from germline, CDR1 is MNHEY and CDR2 is SMNVEV (reference sequence). This CDR3 contains 17 residues. The V gene lost 3 bases and the J gene lost 4 bases, with 21 bases spanning the gap. CDR3 sequence (DNA): TGTGCCAGCAGTTTCGGGCGGAGGCCCGAGCATTCCTATGGCTACACCTTC. It encodes CASSFGRRPEHSYGYTF.

This clone was detected once. The V call is TRBV14, the J call TRBJ2-1; 7 bases are shared with TRBD2. The germline CDR1 and CDR2 sequences are SGHDN and FVKESK. The trim removed 2 bases at V and 3 bases at J, leaving 10 bases unmatched. This CDR3 contains 17 residues. CDR3 DNA: TGTGCCAGCAGCCAAATGCGGGGGACTACTCTCTACAATGAGCAGTTCTTC. Protein sequence: CASSQMRGTTLYNEQFF.

The rearrangement uses TRBV6-5 and TRBJ1-5, with 7 bases aligning to TRBD1. The germline CDR1 and CDR2 sequences are MNHEY and SVGAGI. V shed 5 bases and J 0 bases; nucleotides not matched to a gene: 4. The CDR3 is 15 residues long. CDR3 DNA: TGTGCCAGCAGTCGACAGGGAAATAGCAATCAGCCCCAGCATTTT. It is translated as CASSRQGNSNQPQHF.

This clone was seen only once. This chain connects TRBV27 to TRBJ1-4; a weak D match, TRBD1 (6 bases). The V gene lost 0 bases and the J gene lost 3 bases, with 8 bases spanning the gap. The germline CDR1 and CDR2 sequences are MNHEY and SMNVEV (reference sequence). The CDR3 runs 15 residues. CDR3 loop: CASSLSGGPNEKLFF. The CDR3 DNA sequence: TGTGCCAGCAGTTTATCAGGGGGACCTAATGAAAAACTGTTTTTT.

This chain connects TRBV5-1 to TRBJ2-7, with 8 positions matching TRBD2. Germline assignment: CDR1 SGHRS and CDR2 YFSETQ. The CDR3 length is 16 residues. Trimming cost V 0 bases and J 2 bases; bases outside gene matches: 7. CDR3 in DNA: TGCGCCAGCAGCTTGGGTGGAGCGGGGGCCACCTACGAGCAGTACTTC. Its protein product is CASSLGGAGATYEQYF.

This sequence joins TRBV4-2 and TRBJ1-2; D may be TRBD1 (6 bases). The V gene's germline CDR1 is LGHNA and CDR2 YNFKEQ. V dropped 0 bases and J dropped 4 bases, with 12 bases sitting between them. This CDR3 region has 15 residues. In DNA form, the CDR3 reads TGTGCCAGCAGCCAAGAGGGGGAGGGGGTCTATGGCTACACCTTC. Translation gives CASSQEGEGVYGYTF.

Concerning this clone itself: Distinct nucleotide sequences in the sample also encode this CDR3. The genes are TRBV5-4 and TRBJ2-2, with TRBD1 identical over 8 bases. The J segment lost 1 base and the V segment lost 5 bases, leaving 4 bases of the junction unmatched. The CDR3 has 15 residues. Germline loops: CDR1 SGHNT, CDR2 YYREEE (reference sequence). The CDR3: CASSSGTGNTGELFF. The CDR3, as DNA: TGTGCCAGCAGTTCCGGGACAGGGAACACCGGGGAGCTGTTTTTT. Together with reference TRBV5-4 and TRBJ2-2, the CDR3 gives the full variable domain: ETGVTQSPTHLIKTRGQQVTLRCSSQSGHNTVSWYQQALGQGPQFIFQYYREEENGRGNFPPRFSGLQFPNYSSELNVNALELDDSALYLCASSSGTGNTGELFFGEGSRLTVL.

The V and J genes are TRBV5-6 and TRBJ2-1; D remains ambiguous. The germline gives CDR1 SGHDT, CDR2 YYEEEE. There are 14 residues in the CDR3. Trimming shortened V by 4 bases and J by 4 bases, and 12 bases separated the two germline ends. The CDR3 protein is CASSPVTGYNEQFF. The CDR3 nucleotides are TGTGCCAGCAGCCCCGTGACTGGGTACAATGAGCAGTTCTTC. Based on the CDR3 plus reference TRBV5-6 and TRBJ2-1, the full variable domain is DAGVTQSPTHLIKTRGQQVTLRCSPKSGHDTVSWYQQALGQGPQFIFQYYEEEERQRGNFPDRFSGHQFPNYSSELNVNALLLGDSALYLCASSPVTGYNEQFFGPGTRLTVL.

This clone appeared once. This chain connects TRBV27 to TRBJ2-5; a weak D match, TRBD2 (5 bases). V was shortened by 8 bases and J by 0 bases, with 13 bases between the two germline ends. This CDR3 is built from 14 residues. Per the germline V gene, CDR1 is MNHEY and CDR2 is SMNVEV (reference sequence). The CDR3 region has the DNA TGTGCCAGCTCCCGAACGGGGTACCAAGAGACCCAGTACTTC. It yields the protein CASSRTGYQETQYF.

The V and J genes are TRBV2 and TRBJ1-2, with TRBD1 matching 8 bases. Germline-derived CDR1 and CDR2 are SNHLY and FYNNEI. The V and J ends lost 7 bases and 1 base, in that order; junction bases with no gene match: 8. This CDR3 spans 15 amino acids. The CDR3 bases are TGTGCCAGCACCGAAGGGACAGGATTTAACTATGGCTACACCTTC. Protein: CASTEGTGFNYGYTF.